The rows below give T cell receptor beta chains drawn from one sample of a study of shared clonotypes between healthy human individuals. Clones were read by immunoSEQ multiplex PCR, and TCRdb kept only the in-frame ones, dropping some. The table shows about 800,000 clones, with around 96% occurring only once. Specimen: naive CD8+ T cells sorted from blood. These receptor sequences come from a man between 25 and 39 years old in good health. Both conserved end residues are part of each CDR3. A D gene is named only where the DNA matches it firmly. Expanded clones get a size class; other rows say once, few or many, or leave the size out.

d_call,j_call,v_call,clone_size,cdr3_nt,cdr3_aa
.,TRBJ2-6,TRBV2,.,TGTGCCAGCAGTGAACCCCGGCCCTCTGGGGCCAACGTCCTGACTTTC,CASSEPRPSGANVLTF
TRBD1,TRBJ2-7,TRBV11-2,.,TGTGCCAGCAGCTTCCAGACAGGGGGAGCCTACGAGCAGTACTTC,CASSFQTGGAYEQYF
.,TRBJ2-1,TRBV28,.,TGTGCCAGCAGTTCCGGACAGCTCCTAGACAATGAGCAGTTCTTC,CASSSGQLLDNEQFF
TRBD1,TRBJ2-7,TRBV7-8,.,TGTGCCAGCAGCTCCGACAGGGGGCCCTACGAGCAGTACTTC,CASSSDRGPYEQYF
TRBD1,TRBJ1-2,TRBV27,.,TGTGCCAGCACCCCGAGCGGGACAGGGGCCCCGTTTGGGTATGGCTACACCTTC,CASTPSGTGAPFGYGYTF
.,TRBJ2-7,TRBV5-1,.,TGCGCCAGCAGCTTGGAGTTAGGCTACGAGCAGTACTTC,CASSLELGYEQYF
TRBD1,TRBJ2-7,TRBV14,.,TGTGCCAGCAGCCAAGGTCAGGGGGCTAGATACGAGCAGTACTTC,CASSQGQGARYEQYF
.,TRBJ1-2,TRBV9,.,TGTGCCAGCAGCGTAGCTCAGGGCACTAACTATGGCTACACCTTC,CASSVAQGTNYGYTF
TRBD2,TRBJ2-1,TRBV7-6,.,TGTGCCAGCAGCTTAGGTCTAGCGGGCTCTTACAATGAGCAGTTCTTC,CASSLGLAGSYNEQFF
TRBD1,TRBJ2-7,TRBV7-9,.,TGTGCCAGCAGCTTAGTGACAGGGGAATACTACGAGCAGTACTTC,CASSLVTGEYYEQYF
.,TRBJ2-7,TRBV7-9,.,TGTGCCAGCAGCCCGCGGGCAGGGGAGCAGGGGACGTACTACGAGCAGTACTTC,CASSPRAGEQGTYYEQYF
.,TRBJ2-7,TRBV5-4,.,TGTGCCAGCAGCCCGCTCGGATCCTACGAGCAGTACTTC,CASSPLGSYEQYF
.,TRBJ2-1,TRBV5-6,.,TGTGCCAGCAGCAGCGGCAGTGAGCAGTTCTTC,CASSSGSEQFF
TRBD1,TRBJ2-1,TRBV7-9,once,TGTGCCAGCAGCGGACAGGGCGGGATCCGTAATGAGCAGTTCTTC,CASSGQGGIRNEQFF
.,TRBJ1-2,TRBV29-1,.,TGCAGCGCCGCAATGTCGGAACGGGATTATGGCTACACCTTC,CSAAMSERDYGYTF
TRBD2,TRBJ2-1,TRBV7-2,.,TGTGCCAGCAGCTACCGGGACTATCTCAATGAGCAGTTCTTC,CASSYRDYLNEQFF
TRBD1,TRBJ2-1,TRBV7-9,.,TGTGCCAGCAGCTTAACAGGGGGCAGGGGGGATGAGCAGTTCTTC,CASSLTGGRGDEQFF
.,TRBJ2-1,TRBV29-1,.,TGCAGCGTTGAATTAGGCTTACACAATGAGCAGTTCTTC,CSVELGLHNEQFF
.,TRBJ2-7,TRBV5-5,.,TGTGCCAGCAGCTTGGCTGTGACACCAAGCTCCTACGAGCAGTACTTC,CASSLAVTPSSYEQYF
TRBD2,TRBJ2-7,TRBV5-1,once,TGCGCCAGCAGCGCTACTAGCGTCTCCTACGAGCAGTACTTC,CASSATSVSYEQYF
.,TRBJ2-6,TRBV27,.,TGTGCCAGCAGTTTCGCTGGGGCCAACGTCCTGACTTTC,CASSFAGANVLTF
.,TRBJ2-6,TRBV7-3,once,TGTGCCAGCAGCTTATCCGCCCCAGCTCCTGGGGCCAACGTCCTGACTTTC,CASSLSAPAPGANVLTF
TRBD1,TRBJ2-3,TRBV9,once,TGTGCCAGCAGCGACGCCTCAGGGGGATCCTGGGATACGCAGTATTTT,CASSDASGGSWDTQYF
TRBD2,TRBJ2-7,TRBV5-4,.,TGTGCCAGCAGCTTGGGGACTAGCTCCTACGAGCAGTACTTC,CASSLGTSSYEQYF
.,TRBJ2-2,TRBV28,once,TGTGCCAGCAGTTTAAAACGGCTTACCGGGGAGCTGTTTTTT,CASSLKRLTGELFF
TRBD1,TRBJ2-5,TRBV2,.,TGTGCCAGCAGTGGGGCCGGGACAGGGTCTAGAGAGACCCAGTACTTC,CASSGAGTGSRETQYF
TRBD1,TRBJ1-5,TRBV27,.,TGTGCCAGCAGTACAGGGGGAATCAATCAGCCCCAGCATTTT,CASSTGGINQPQHF
.,TRBJ2-3,TRBV27,few,TGTGCCAGCGCGGCGCGAACAGATACGCAGTATTTT,CASAARTDTQYF
.,TRBJ2-7,TRBV18,.,TGTGCCAGCTCACCACCCACAGGGAGGTACGAGCAGTACTTC,CASSPPTGRYEQYF
.,TRBJ1-1,TRBV29-1,once,TGCGGAGCACAGAACACTGAAGCTTTCTTT,CGAQNTEAFF
TRBD2,TRBJ2-1,TRBV7-9,.,TGTGCCAGCGAAGGACTAGCGGGAGAAAAGAGTGAGCAGTTCTTC,CASEGLAGEKSEQFF
TRBD2,TRBJ2-5,TRBV4-3,.,TGCGCCAGCAGCCAAACGGGACTAGCAGAGCAAGAGACCCAGTACTTC,CASSQTGLAEQETQYF
TRBD1,TRBJ2-5,TRBV6-1,once,TGTGCCAGCAGTGTCTCAGGGGGAAGAACCTACCAAGAGACCCAGTACTTC,CASSVSGGRTYQETQYF
.,TRBJ2-3,TRBV27,.,TGTGCCAGCAGTTTACTGGGCACAGATACGCAGTATTTT,CASSLLGTDTQYF
.,TRBJ2-7,TRBV7-9,.,TGTGCCAGCAGCGGCAAGGACGGTAGCTCCTACGAGCAGTACTTC,CASSGKDGSSYEQYF
.,TRBJ1-4,TRBV5-5,.,TGTGCCAGCAGGGGAGACGGTGAAAAACTGTTTTTT,CASRGDGEKLFF
.,TRBJ2-3,TRBV15,.,TGTGCCACCAGCAATCACCGCGATACGCAGTATTTT,CATSNHRDTQYF
TRBD2,TRBJ2-3,TRBV4-3,.,TGCGCCAGCAGCCAAGCCCCAGCGGGAGGGGCGGATACGCAGTATTTT,CASSQAPAGGADTQYF
.,TRBJ2-1,TRBV5-4,few,TGTGCCAGCAGCTATGAGACAGTCGCCTACAATGAGCAGTTCTTC,CASSYETVAYNEQFF
.,TRBJ2-7,TRBV29-1,.,TGCAGCGTTGGGGATATGAGCTACGAGCAGTACTTC,CSVGDMSYEQYF
TRBD2,TRBJ2-3,TRBV7-2,.,TGTGCCAGCAGCCCGCGGACTAGCGGTTGGACAGATACGCAGTATTTT,CASSPRTSGWTDTQYF
.,TRBJ2-3,TRBV9,.,TGTGCCAGCAGCGTGGGTAGCGGTCCAGATACGCAGTATTTT,CASSVGSGPDTQYF
.,TRBJ2-1,TRBV6-5,.,TGTGCCAGCAGTTACATCCAGGGCTCCTACAATGAGCAGTTCTTC,CASSYIQGSYNEQFF
.,TRBJ1-1,TRBV10-2,.,TGCGCCAGCAGTGAGTGGGCTGAGGGTGAGGCTTTCTTT,CASSEWAEGEAFF
TRBD1,TRBJ2-7,TRBV5-5,.,TGTGCCAGCAGCTTCGAGACAGGGGTTCTCTACGAGCAGTACTTC,CASSFETGVLYEQYF
TRBD1,TRBJ1-1,TRBV19,.,TGTGCCAGTAGTATATGGACAGGACTAGCGCCCAACACTGAAGCTTTCTTT,CASSIWTGLAPNTEAFF
.,TRBJ1-5,TRBV5-4,.,TGTGCCAGCAGCTTGGCCCGTCGTGGGAATCAGCCCCAGCATTTT,CASSLARRGNQPQHF
TRBD2,TRBJ2-5,TRBV28,once,TGTGCCAGAGGACTAGCGGGAGGGTCTGGAGAGACCCAGTACTTC,CARGLAGGSGETQYF
.,TRBJ1-1,TRBV15,.,TGTGCCACCAGCAAGCATACAGCGAACACTGAAGCTTTCTTT,CATSKHTANTEAFF
.,TRBJ1-3,TRBV6-6,.,TGTGCCAGCAGACCCACCCGGGGAAACACCATATATTTT,CASRPTRGNTIYF
.,TRBJ1-5,TRBV19,.,TGTGCCAGTAGTACGGGGGGTCAGCCCCAGCATTTT,CASSTGGQPQHF
.,TRBJ2-1,TRBV28,.,TGTGCCAGCAGTTTACTTAGCTCCTACAATGAGCAGTTCTTC,CASSLLSSYNEQFF
.,TRBJ1-2,TRBV28,.,TGTGCCTCATTCGTAGGGTCCGACTATGGCTACACCTTC,CASFVGSDYGYTF
.,TRBJ2-7,TRBV7-6,.,TGTGCCAGCAGCTTATCGGGCGGGGATGAGCAGTACTTC,CASSLSGGDEQYF
.,TRBJ2-7,TRBV19,.,TGTGCCAGTAGTACTACTAGCTCCTACGAGCAGTACTTC,CASSTTSSYEQYF
.,TRBJ2-7,TRBV7-8,.,TGTGCCAGCAGCTTAGCTGCAGGAGCCTACGAGCAGTACTTC,CASSLAAGAYEQYF